Given below is one T cell receptor beta chain in context. What it recognizes is unknown. The CDR3 goes on 3 residues after the read ends, and that part is filled in from the germline J gene. The record originates from a study of T cell clonality in common variable immunodeficiency. The study, taken as a whole, reports: Reportedly, TCR beta sequences from common variable immunodeficiency showed fewer deletions and N-nucleotide insertions.

TCRdb's copy holds only in-frame clones and misses some; the assay was immunoSEQ multiplex PCR. Singletons are absent from the sample, which has roughly 40,000 clones. Germline values: CDR1 SGHTA, CDR2 FQGNSA. The J segment lost 3 bases and the V segment lost 4 bases, leaving 7 bases of the junction unmatched. CDR3 length: 15 amino acids. Reduced serum IgG, IgA and/or IgM plus specific antibody deficiency defined CVID. Specimen: peripheral blood mononuclear cells. This rearrangement joins TRBV7-2 to TRBJ2-7, with 9 bases matching TRBD1. This receptor was taken from a human donor with common variable immunodeficiency. Partial CDR3 DNA: TGTGCCAGCAGCTCCCGGGACAGGGAAATCTACGAG. Translating gives CASSSRDREIYE. The full CDR3 sequence reads CASSSRDREIYEQYF.